This T cell receptor (beta chain) was recorded in a study of blood T cell repertoires in COVID-19. Study-wide background: The study drew acute and convalescent COVID-19 samples from the United States, Italy and Spain. From T cells, B-cell-depleted T cells, or PBMCs came the material, which was cDNA or gDNA.

In the source study's methods: The assay estimated nucleated cells by amplifying reference gene primers. TCRdb keeps only in-frame clones here, not all; method: immunoSEQ multiplex PCR. The V and J calls and the clone size are those of that table, but D and trimming were determined from the DNA. The table lists fewer than 200,000 clones, 84% of them singletons. CDR1 is SGHNT, CDR2 YENEEA, per germline. The CDR3 has 15 amino acids. V lost 3 bases, J lost 8 bases, and 3 bases stayed unmatched. The sequenced sample consisted of peripheral blood. This clonotype was sampled from a man aged 35 to 55 who had recovered from COVID-19. V and J are TRBV11-3 and TRBJ2-1; the match to TRBD2 covers 14 bases. The CDR3 DNA follows: TGTGCCAGCAGCTTTGGGACTAGCGGGAGTGATGAGCAGTTCTTC. It encodes CASSFGTSGSDEQFF.